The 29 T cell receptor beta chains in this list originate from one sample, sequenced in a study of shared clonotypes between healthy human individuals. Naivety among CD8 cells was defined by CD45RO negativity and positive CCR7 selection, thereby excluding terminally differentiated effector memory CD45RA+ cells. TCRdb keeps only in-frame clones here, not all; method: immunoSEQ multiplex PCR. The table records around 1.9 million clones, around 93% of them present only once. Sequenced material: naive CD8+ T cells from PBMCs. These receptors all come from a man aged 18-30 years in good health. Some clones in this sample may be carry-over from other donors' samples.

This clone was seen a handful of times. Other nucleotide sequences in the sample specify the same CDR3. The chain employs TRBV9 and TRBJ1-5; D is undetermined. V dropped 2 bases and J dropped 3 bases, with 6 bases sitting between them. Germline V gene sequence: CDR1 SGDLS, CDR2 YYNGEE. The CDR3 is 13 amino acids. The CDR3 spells CASSVGNNQPQHF. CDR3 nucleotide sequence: TGTGCCAGCAGCGTTGGGAACAATCAGCCCCAGCATTTT.

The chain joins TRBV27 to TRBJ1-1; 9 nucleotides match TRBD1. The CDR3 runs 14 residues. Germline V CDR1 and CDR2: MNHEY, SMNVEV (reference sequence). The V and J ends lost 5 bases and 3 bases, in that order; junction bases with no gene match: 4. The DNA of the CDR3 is TGTGCCAGCAGTACGACAGGGGGGGACACTGAAGCTTTCTTT. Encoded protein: CASSTTGGDTEAFF.

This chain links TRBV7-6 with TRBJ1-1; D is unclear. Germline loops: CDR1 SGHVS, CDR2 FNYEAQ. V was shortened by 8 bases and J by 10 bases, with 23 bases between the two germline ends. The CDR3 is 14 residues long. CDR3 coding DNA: TGTGCCAGCGGATCTGAGACGGTTCAGGAGGCAGCTTTCTTT. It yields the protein CASGSETVQEAAFF.

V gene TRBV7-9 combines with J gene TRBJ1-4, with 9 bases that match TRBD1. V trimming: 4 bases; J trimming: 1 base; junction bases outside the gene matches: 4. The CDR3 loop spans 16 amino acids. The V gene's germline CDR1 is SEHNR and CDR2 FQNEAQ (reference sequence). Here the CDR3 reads CASSWDREGTNEKLFF. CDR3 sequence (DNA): TGTGCCAGCAGCTGGGACAGGGAGGGAACTAATGAAAAACTGTTTTTT.

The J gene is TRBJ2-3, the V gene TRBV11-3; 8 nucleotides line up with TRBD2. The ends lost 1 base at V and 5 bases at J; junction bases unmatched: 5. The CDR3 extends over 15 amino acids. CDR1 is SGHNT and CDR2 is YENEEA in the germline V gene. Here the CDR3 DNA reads TGTGCCAGCAGCTTAGCGGGAGGGCCCGTAGATACGCAGTATTTT. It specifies CASSLAGGPVDTQYF.

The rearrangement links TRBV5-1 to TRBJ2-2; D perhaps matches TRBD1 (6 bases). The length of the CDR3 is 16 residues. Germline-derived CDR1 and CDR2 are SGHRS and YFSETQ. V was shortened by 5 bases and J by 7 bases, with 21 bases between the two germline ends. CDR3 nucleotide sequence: TGCGCCAGCAGGAACCCACGTGGGGGCGCGGGCGGGGAGCTGTTTTTT. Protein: CASRNPRGGAGGELFF. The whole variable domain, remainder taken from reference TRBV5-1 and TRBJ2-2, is KAGVTQTPRYLIKTRGQQVTLSCSPISGHRSVSWYQQTPGQGLQFLFEYFSETQRNKGNFPGRFSGRQFSNSRSEMNVSTLELGDSALYLCASRNPRGGAGGELFFGEGSRLTVL.

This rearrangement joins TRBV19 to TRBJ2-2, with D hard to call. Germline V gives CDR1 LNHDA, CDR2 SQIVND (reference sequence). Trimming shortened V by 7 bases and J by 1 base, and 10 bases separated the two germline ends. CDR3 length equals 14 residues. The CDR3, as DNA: TGTGCCAGTAAAGTACACCAGAACACCGGGGAGCTGTTTTTT. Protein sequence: CASKVHQNTGELFF.

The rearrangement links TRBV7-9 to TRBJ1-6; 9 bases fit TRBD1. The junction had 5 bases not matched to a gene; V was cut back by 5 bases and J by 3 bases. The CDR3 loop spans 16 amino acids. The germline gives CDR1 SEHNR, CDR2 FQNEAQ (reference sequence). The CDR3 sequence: CASSPGTGNYNSPLHF. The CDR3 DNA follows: TGTGCCAGCAGCCCGGGGACAGGGAACTATAATTCACCCCTCCACTTT.

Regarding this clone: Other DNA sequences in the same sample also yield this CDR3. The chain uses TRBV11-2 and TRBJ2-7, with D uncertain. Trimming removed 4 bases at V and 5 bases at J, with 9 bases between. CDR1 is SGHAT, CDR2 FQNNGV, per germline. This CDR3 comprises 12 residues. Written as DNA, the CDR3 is TGTGCCAGCAGCTCCCTGGGCAACGAGCAGTACTTC. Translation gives CASSSLGNEQYF.

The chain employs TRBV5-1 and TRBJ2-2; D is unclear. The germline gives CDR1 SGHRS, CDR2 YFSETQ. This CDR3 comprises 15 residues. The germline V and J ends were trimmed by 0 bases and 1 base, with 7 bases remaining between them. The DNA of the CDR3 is TGCGCCAGCAGCTTGGCCTGGATGAACACCGGGGAGCTGTTTTTT. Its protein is CASSLAWMNTGELFF.

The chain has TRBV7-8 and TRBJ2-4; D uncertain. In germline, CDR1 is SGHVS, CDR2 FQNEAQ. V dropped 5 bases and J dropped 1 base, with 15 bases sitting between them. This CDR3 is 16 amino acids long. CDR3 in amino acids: CASSPLFSGAKNIQYF. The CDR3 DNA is TGTGCCAGCAGCCCCCTCTTCTCTGGGGCCAAAAACATTCAGTACTTC.

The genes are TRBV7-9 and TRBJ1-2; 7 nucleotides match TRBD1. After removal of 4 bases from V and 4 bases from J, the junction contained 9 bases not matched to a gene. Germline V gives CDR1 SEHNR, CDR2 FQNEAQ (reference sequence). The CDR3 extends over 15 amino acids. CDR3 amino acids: CASSSLTGTLYGYTF. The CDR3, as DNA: TGTGCCAGCAGCTCACTGACAGGGACCCTCTATGGCTACACCTTC.

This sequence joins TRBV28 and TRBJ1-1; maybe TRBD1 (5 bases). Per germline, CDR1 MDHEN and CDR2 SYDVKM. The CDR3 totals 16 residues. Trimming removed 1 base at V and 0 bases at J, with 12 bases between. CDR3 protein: CASSLSRVVMNTEAFF. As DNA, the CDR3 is TGTGCCAGCAGTTTATCCAGGGTTGTCATGAACACTGAAGCTTTCTTT.

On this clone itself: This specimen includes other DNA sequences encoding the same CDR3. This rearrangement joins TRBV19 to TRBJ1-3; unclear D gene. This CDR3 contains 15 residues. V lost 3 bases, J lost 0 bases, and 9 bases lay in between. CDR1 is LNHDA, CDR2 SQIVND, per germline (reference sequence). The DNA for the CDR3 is TGTGCCAGTAGTATTCTGGGATCCTCTGGAAACACCATATATTTT. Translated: CASSILGSSGNTIYF. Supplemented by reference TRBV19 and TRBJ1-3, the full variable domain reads DGGITQSPKYLFRKEGQNVTLSCEQNLNHDAMYWYRQDPGQGLRLIYYSQIVNDFQKGDIAEGYSVSREKKESFPLTVTSAQKNPTAFYLCASSILGSSGNTIYFGEGSWLTVV.

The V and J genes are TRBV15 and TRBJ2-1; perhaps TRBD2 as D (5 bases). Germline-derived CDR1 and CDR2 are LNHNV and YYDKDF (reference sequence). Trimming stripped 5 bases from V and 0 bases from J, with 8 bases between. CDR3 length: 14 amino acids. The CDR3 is CATSAGSSYNEQFF. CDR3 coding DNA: TGTGCCACCAGCGCTGGGAGCTCCTACAATGAGCAGTTCTTC.

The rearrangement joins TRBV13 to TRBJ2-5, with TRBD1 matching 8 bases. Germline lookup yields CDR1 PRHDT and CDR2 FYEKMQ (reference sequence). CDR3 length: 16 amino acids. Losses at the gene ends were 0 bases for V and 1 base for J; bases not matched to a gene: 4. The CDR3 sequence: CASSLGRGLGQETQYF. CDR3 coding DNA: TGTGCCAGCAGCTTAGGCAGGGGGCTTGGCCAAGAGACCCAGTACTTC.

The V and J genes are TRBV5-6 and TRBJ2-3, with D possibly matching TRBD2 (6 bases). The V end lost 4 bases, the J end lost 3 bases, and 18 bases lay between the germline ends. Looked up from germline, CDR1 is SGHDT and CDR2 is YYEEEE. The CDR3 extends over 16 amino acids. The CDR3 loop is CASSPLLGGVTDTQYF. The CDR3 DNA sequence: TGTGCCAGCAGCCCTCTTCTCGGCGGGGTAACAGATACGCAGTATTTT.

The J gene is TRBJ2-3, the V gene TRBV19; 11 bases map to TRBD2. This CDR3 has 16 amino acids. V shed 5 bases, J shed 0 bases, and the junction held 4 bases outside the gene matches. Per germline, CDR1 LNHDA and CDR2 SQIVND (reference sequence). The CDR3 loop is CASSERLAGSTDTQYF. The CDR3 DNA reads TGTGCCAGTAGTGAGAGACTAGCGGGGAGCACAGATACGCAGTATTTT.

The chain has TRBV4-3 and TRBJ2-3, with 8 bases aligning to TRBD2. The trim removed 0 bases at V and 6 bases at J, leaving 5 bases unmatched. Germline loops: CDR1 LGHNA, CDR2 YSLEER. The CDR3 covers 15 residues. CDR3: CASSQDWLAGDTQYF. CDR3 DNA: TGCGCCAGCAGCCAAGATTGGTTAGCGGGGGATACGCAGTATTTT.

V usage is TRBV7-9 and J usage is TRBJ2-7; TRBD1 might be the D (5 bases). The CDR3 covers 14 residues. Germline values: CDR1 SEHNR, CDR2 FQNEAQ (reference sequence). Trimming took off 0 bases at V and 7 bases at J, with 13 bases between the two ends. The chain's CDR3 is CASSLAVYPGEQYF. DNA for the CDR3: TGTGCCAGCAGCTTAGCGGTTTACCCAGGGGAGCAGTACTTC. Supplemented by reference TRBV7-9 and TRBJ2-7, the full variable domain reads DTGVSQNPRHKITKRGQNVTFRCDPISEHNRLYWYRQTLGQGPEFLTYFQNEAQLEKSRLLSDRFSAERPKGSFSTLEIQRTEQGDSAMYLCASSLAVYPGEQYFGPGTRLTVT.

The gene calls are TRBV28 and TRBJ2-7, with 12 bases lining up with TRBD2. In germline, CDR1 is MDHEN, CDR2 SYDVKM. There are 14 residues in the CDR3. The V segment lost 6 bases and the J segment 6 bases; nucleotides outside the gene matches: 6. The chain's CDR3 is CASSGLAGTREQYF. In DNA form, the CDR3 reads TGTGCCAGCAGCGGACTAGCGGGAACCCGCGAGCAGTACTTC.

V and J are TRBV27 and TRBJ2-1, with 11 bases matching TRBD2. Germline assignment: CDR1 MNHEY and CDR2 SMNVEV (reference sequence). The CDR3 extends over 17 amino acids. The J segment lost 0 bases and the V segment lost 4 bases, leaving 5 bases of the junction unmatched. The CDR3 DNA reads TGTGCCAGCAGTTCGGGACTAGCGGAAGGCTCCTACAATGAGCAGTTCTTC. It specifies CASSSGLAEGSYNEQFF.

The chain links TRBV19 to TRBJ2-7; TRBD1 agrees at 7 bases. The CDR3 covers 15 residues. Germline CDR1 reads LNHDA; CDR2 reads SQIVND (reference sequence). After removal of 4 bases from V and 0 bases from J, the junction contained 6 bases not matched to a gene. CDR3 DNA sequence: TGTGCCAGTAGTACCAGACAGGGACCCTCCTACGAGCAGTACTTC. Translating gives CASSTRQGPSYEQYF.

This CDR3 reads CASRPIFGGNQPNTEAFF. Written as DNA, the CDR3 is TGTGCCAGCAGACCAATTTTTGGCGGAAACCAGCCCAACACTGAAGCTTTCTTT. V and J are TRBV27 and TRBJ1-1; no definite D call. The CDR3 sequence is 18 residues long. Germline V gene lookup returns CDR1 MNHEY and CDR2 SMNVEV (reference sequence). Trimming cost V 6 bases and J 2 bases, with 25 bases left between them.

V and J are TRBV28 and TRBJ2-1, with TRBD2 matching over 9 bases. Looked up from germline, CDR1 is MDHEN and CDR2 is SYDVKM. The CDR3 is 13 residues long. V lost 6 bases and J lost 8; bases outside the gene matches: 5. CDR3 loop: CASSHGLAYEQFF. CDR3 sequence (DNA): TGTGCCAGCAGCCATGGACTAGCGTATGAGCAGTTCTTC.

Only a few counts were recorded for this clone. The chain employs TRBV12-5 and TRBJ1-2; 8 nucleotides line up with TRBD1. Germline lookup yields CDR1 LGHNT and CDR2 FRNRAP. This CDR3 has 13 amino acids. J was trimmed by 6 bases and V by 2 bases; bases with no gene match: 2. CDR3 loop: CASGLTTGDGYTF. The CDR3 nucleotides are TGTGCTAGTGGTTTGACGACAGGGGATGGCTACACCTTC.

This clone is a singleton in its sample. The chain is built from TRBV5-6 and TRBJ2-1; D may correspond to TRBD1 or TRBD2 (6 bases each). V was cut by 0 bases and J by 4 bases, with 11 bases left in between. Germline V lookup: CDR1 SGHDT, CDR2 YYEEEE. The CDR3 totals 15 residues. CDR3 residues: CASSLGAGQYNEQFF. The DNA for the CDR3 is TGTGCCAGCAGCTTGGGGGCGGGACAATACAATGAGCAGTTCTTC.

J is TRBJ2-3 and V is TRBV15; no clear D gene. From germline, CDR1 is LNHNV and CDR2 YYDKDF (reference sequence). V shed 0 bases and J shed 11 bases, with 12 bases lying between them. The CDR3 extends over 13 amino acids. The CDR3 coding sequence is TGTGCCACCAGCAGAGATCGCGGAGACGGGCAGTATTTT. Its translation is CATSRDRGDGQYF.

The CDR3 nucleotides are TGTGCCAGCAGCCAATTGGCAGGAGGCGAAGCTTTCTTT. Protein: CASSQLAGGEAFF. V is TRBV14 and J is TRBJ1-1, with D unclear. The CDR3 sequence is 13 residues long. The germline V gene has CDR1 SGHDN and CDR2 FVKESK. Trimming stripped 2 bases from V and 8 bases from J, with 12 bases between. Using reference TRBV14 and TRBJ1-1 for the parts outside the CDR3, the full variable domain is EAGVTQFPSHSVIEKGQTVTLRCDPISGHDNLYWYRRVMGKEIKFLLHFVKESKQDESGMPNNRFLAERTGGTYSTLKVQPAELEDSGVYFCASSQLAGGEAFFGQGTRLTVV.